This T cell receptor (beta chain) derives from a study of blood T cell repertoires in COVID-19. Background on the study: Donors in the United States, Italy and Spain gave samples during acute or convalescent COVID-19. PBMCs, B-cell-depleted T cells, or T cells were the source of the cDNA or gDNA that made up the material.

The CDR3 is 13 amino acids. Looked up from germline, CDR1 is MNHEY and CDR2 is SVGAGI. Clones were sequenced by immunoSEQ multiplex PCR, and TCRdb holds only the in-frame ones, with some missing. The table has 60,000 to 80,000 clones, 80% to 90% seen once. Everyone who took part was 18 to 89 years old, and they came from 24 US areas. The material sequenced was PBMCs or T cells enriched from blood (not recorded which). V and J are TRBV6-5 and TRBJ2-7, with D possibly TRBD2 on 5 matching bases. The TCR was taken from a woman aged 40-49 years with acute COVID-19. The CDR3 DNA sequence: TGTGCTAGCCGGCCAGCGGAGTACTACGAGCAGTACTTC. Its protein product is CASRPAEYYEQYF.